This T cell receptor (beta chain) appears in the sequencing data of a study of Graves' ophthalmopathy and Graves' hyperthyroidism. Study background: Researchers obtained peripheral blood at initial diagnosis, before any treatment had begun. Notes on the study in general: Most thyroid clonotypes with frequency above 0.001 were detected in blood too.

RNA transcripts provided the template for amplifying TCR beta CDR3 regions. The workflow started with a first-round RT-PCR run with HTBI primers and then moved on to a second-round multiplex PCR. TCRdb reprocessed the multiplex PCR reads via MiXCR and lists one record per CDR3 protein. The sample has about 660,000 distinct CDR3 sequences; roughly 41% are singletons. From germline, CDR1 is WSHSY and CDR2 SAAADI. The CDR3 is made up of 12 amino acids. This clonotype occurred a few times. Antigen unknown. One end of the junction varies from germline; a read error may be responsible. Moderately to severely active ophthalmopathy under 3 months, CAS at least 3, NOSPECS at least 4. None of the included patients had other autoimmune diseases, uncontrolled infections, pregnancy or lactation, as these led to exclusion.

The chain employs TRBV10-2 and TRBJ1-4; D remains ambiguous. The receptor was isolated from an adult man with Graves' ophthalmopathy. Sequencing was performed on peripheral blood. Here the CDR3 reads CASSEAGEKLFF. CDR3 DNA sequence: TGTGCCAGCAGTGAAGCGGGGGAAAAACTGTTTTTT.